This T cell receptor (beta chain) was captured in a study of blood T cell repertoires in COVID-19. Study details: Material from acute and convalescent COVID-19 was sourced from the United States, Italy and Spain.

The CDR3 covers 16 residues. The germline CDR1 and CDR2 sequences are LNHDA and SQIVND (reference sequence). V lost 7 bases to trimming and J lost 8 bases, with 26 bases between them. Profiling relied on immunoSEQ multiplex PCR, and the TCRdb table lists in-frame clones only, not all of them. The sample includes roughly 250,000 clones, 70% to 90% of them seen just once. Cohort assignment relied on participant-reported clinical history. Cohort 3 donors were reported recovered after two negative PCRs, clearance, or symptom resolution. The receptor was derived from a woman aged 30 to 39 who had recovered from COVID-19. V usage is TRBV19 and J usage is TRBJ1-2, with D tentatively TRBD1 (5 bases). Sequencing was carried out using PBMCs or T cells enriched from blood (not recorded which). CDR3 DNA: TGTGCCAGTACCAACTTAGGGGTACAGGACCTTAACGGCTACACCTTC. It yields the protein CASTNLGVQDLNGYTF.